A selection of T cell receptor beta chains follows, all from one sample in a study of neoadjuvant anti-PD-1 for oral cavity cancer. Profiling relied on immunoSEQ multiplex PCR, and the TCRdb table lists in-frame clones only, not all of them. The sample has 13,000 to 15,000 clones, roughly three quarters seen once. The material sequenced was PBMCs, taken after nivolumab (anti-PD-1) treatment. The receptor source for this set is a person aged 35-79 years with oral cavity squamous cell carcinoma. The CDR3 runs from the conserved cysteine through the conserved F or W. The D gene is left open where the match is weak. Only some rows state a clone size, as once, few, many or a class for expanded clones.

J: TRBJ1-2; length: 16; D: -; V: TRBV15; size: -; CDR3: CATSRSGAAVNYGYTF; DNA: TGTGCCACCAGCAGAAGCGGGGCAGCAGTAAACTATGGCTACACCTTC
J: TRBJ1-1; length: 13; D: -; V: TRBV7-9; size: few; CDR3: CASSNQANTEAFF; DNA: TGTGCCAGCAGCAACCAGGCTAACACTGAAGCTTTCTTT
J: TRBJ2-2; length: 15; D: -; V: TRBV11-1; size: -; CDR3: CASRNSRVNTGELFF; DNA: TGTGCCAGCAGAAACTCCAGGGTTAACACCGGGGAGCTGTTTTTT
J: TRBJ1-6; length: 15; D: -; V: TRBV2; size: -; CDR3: CASSPRERVGSPLHF; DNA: TGCGCCAGCAGTCCTCGGGAAAGGGTGGGGTCACCCCTCCACTTT
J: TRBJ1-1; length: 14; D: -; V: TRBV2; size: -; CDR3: CASSDIWQHTEAFF; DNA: TGTGCCAGCAGTGATATTTGGCAGCACACTGAAGCTTTCTTT
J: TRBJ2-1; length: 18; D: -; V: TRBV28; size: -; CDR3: CASSLRSYTRFANNEQFF; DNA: TGTGCCAGCAGTTTACGGTCTTACACTAGGTTTGCGAACAATGAGCAGTTCTTC
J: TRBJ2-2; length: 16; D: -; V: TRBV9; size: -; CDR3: CASSVVPPGYVGELFF; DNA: TGTGCCAGCAGCGTAGTCCCACCAGGGTACGTCGGGGAGCTGTTTTTT
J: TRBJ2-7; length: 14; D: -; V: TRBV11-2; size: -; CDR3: CASSLGFLSYEQYF; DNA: TGTGCCAGCAGCTTAGGTTTTTTGTCCTACGAGCAGTACTTC
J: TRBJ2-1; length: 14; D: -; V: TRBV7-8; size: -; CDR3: CASSYRDPMAEQFF; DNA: TGTGCCAGCAGCTACCGGGACCCTATGGCTGAGCAGTTCTTC
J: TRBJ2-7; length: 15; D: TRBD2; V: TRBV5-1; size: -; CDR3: CASSFGGLASSEQYF; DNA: TGCGCCAGCAGCTTTGGGGGACTAGCGTCTTCCGAGCAGTACTTC
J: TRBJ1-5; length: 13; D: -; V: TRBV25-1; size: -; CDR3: CASIDRWGQPQHF; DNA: TGTGCCAGCATAGACAGGTGGGGCCAGCCCCAGCATTTT
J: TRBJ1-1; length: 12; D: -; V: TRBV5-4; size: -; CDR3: CASSFHNTEAFF; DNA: TGTGCCAGCAGCTTTCATAATACTGAAGCTTTCTTT
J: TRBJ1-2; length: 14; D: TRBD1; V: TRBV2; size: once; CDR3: CASSEGTGIDGYTF; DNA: TGTGCCAGCAGTGAGGGGACAGGGATCGATGGCTACACCTTC
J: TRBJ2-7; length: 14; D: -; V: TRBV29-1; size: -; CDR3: CSTQSGGRVDEQYF; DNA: TGCAGCACGCAGTCCGGGGGGCGCGTCGACGAGCAGTACTTC
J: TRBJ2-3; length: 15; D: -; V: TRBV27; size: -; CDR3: CASSSVAISTDTQYF; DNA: TGTGCCAGCAGTTCCGTAGCGATTAGCACAGATACGCAGTATTTT
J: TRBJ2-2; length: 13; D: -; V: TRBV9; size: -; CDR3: CASSVAPARELFF; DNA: TGTGCCAGCAGCGTAGCGCCCGCTAGGGAGCTGTTTTTT
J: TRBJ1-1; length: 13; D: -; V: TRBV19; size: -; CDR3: CATRGWGKTEAFF; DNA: TGTGCCACCCGGGGCTGGGGAAAGACTGAAGCTTTCTTT
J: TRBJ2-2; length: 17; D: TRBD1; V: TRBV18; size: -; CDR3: CASSKPGTGARIGELFF; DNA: TGTGCCAGCTCAAAACCCGGGACAGGGGCAAGAATCGGGGAGCTGTTTTTT
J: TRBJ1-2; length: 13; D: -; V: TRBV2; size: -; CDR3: CASSDVKVAGYTF; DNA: TGTGCCAGCAGTGACGTTAAGGTGGCTGGCTACACCTTC
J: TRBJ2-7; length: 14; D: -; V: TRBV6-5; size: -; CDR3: CASSYSRVLPEQYF; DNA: TGTGCCAGCAGTTACTCACGGGTCCTACCTGAGCAGTACTTC
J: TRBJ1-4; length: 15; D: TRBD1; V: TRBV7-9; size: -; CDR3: CASSLVGQGNEKLFF; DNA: TGTGCCAGCAGCTTAGTCGGACAGGGTAATGAAAAACTGTTTTTT
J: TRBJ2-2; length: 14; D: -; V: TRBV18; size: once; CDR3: CASSNRMDTGELFF; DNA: TGTGCCAGCTCTAACAGGATGGACACCGGGGAGCTGTTTTTT
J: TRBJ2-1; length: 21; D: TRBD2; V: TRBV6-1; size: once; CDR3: CASSEVGWGLAGGPTYNEQFF; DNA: TGTGCCAGCAGTGAAGTCGGGTGGGGACTAGCGGGGGGCCCCACCTACAATGAGCAGTTCTTC
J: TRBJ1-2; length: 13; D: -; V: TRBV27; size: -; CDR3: CASSPTNGYGYTF; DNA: TGTGCCAGCAGTCCGACAAATGGCTATGGCTACACCTTC
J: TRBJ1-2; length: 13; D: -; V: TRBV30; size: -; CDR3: CAWRDRRNYGYTF; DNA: TGTGCCTGGAGGGACCGTCGGAACTATGGCTACACCTTC
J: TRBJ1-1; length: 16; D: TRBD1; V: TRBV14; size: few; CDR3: CASSHRRDRWMNEAFF; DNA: TGTGCCAGCAGTCACCGCCGGGACAGGTGGATGAATGAAGCTTTCTTT
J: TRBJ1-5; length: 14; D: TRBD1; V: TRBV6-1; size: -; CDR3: CASSGTGINQPQHF; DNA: TGTGCCAGCAGCGGGACAGGGATTAATCAGCCCCAGCATTTT
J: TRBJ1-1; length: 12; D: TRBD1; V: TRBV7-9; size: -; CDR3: CASSLASGGAFF; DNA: TGTGCCAGCAGCTTAGCCTCAGGGGGAGCTTTCTTT
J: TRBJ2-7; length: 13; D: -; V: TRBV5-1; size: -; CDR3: CASSLDGGREQYF; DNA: TGCGCCAGCAGCTTGGATGGGGGTCGAGAGCAGTACTTC
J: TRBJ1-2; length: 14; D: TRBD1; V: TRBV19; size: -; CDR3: CASSIDWGQLGYTF; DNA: TGTGCCAGTAGTATAGATTGGGGACAGCTTGGCTACACCTTC
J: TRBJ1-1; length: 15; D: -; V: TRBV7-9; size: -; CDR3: CASSWRGRKNTEAFF; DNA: TGTGCCAGCAGCTGGAGAGGCAGAAAGAACACTGAAGCTTTCTTT
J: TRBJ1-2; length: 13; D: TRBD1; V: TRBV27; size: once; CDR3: CASSPGQGYGYTF; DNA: TGTGCCAGCTCTCCGGGACAGGGATATGGCTACACCTTC
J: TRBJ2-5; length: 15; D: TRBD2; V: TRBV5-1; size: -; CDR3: CASSLVAGPEETQYF; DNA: TGCGCCAGCAGCTTGGTAGCGGGTCCGGAAGAGACCCAGTACTTC
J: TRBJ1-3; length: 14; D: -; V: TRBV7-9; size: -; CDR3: CASSYTGSGNTIYF; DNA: TGTGCCAGCAGCTACACAGGCTCTGGAAACACCATATATTTT
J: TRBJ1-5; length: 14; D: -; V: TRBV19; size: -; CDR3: CASTPYSGTQPQHF; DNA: TGTGCCAGTACCCCGTATTCGGGGACTCAGCCCCAGCATTTT
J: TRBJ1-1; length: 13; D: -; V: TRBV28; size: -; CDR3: CASSSGQNTEAFF; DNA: TGTGCCAGCAGTTCGGGACAGAACACTGAAGCTTTCTTT
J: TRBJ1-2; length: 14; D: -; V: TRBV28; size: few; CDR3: CASSLAEGRYGYTF; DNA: TGTGCCAGCAGTTTGGCTGAGGGGCGGTATGGCTACACCTTC